This T cell receptor beta chain was identified in a study of cytomegalovirus exposure and HLA in healthy donors. Background on the study: Counted in an early data release were 85 million or so unique TCRs from HLA-typed donors.

Study outcomes and limitations: Later analysis revealed greater clonal expansion in HLA-associated TCR beta chains than in equally common others. Donors were assumed by presence/absence analyses to have roughly uniform sequencing depth. The study carried out a later analysis of TCR beta sequences. It associated about 15,000 of them with specific HLA alleles at a false discovery rate of 0.05.

This CDR3 region has 13 residues. Germline V gene sequence: CDR1 SGHKS, CDR2 YYEKEE (reference sequence). With 2 bases removed from V and 5 bases from J, the gap between germline ends came to 10 bases. Researchers ran the PCR with 60 Vbeta and 13 Jbeta primers. TCRdb keeps only in-frame clones here, not all; method: immunoSEQ multiplex PCR. The repertoire holds 150,000 to 200,000 clones, with roughly 76% as singletons. About this clone: The antigen is not known.

This TCR derives from a human donor in good health. The chain is built from TRBV5-5 and TRBJ2-5; D possibly corresponds to TRBD2 (5 bases). The material sequenced was PBMCs. The CDR3 reads CASSFGVEETQYF. CDR3 sequence (DNA): TGTGCCAGCAGCTTCGGGGTGGAGGAGACCCAGTACTTC. Together with reference TRBV5-5 and TRBJ2-5, the CDR3 gives the full variable domain: DAGVTQSPTHLIKTRGQQVTLRCSPISGHKSVSWYQQVLGQGPQFIFQYYEKEERGRGNFPDRFSARQFPNYSSELNVNALLLGDSALYLCASSFGVEETQYFGPGTRLLVL.